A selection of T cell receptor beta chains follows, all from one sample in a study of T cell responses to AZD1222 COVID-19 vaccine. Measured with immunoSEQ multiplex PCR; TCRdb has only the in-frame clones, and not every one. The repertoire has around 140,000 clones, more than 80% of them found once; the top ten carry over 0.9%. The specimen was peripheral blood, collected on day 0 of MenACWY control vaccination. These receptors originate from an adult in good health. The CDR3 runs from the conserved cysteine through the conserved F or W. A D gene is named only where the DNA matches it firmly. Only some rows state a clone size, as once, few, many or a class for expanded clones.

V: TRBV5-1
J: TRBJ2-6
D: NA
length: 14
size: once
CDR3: CASRAGSGANVLTF
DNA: TGCGCCAGCAGGGCGGGGTCTGGGGCCAACGTCCTGACTTTC

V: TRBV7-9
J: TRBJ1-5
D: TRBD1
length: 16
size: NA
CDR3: CASSLRQGASNQPQHF
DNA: TGTGCCAGCAGCCTTCGACAGGGGGCTTCCAATCAGCCCCAGCATTTT

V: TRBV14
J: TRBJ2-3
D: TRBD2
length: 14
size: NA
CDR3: CASRMSGEADTQYF
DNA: TGTGCCAGCAGAATGAGCGGGGAGGCAGATACGCAGTATTTT

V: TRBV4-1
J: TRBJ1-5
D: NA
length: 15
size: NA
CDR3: CASSQDGQGQQPQHF
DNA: TGCGCCAGCAGCCAAGATGGCCAGGGGCAACAGCCCCAGCATTTT

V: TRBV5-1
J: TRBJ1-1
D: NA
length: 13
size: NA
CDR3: CASSSEAATEAFF
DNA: TGCGCCAGCAGCTCGGAGGCGGCCACTGAAGCTTTCTTT

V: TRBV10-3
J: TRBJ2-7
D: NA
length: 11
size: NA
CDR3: CAISDTDEQYF
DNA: TGTGCCATCAGTGACACGGACGAGCAGTACTTC

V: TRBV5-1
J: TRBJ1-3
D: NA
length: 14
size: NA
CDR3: CASSLAGRGNTIYF
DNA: TGCGCCAGCAGCTTGGCGGGGCGCGGAAACACCATATATTTT

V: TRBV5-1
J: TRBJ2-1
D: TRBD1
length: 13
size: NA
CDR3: CASRTGVGGEQFF
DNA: TGCGCCAGCAGGACAGGGGTGGGTGGTGAGCAGTTCTTC

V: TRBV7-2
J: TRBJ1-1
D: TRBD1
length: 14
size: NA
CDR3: CASKRYGTAYEAFF
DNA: TGTGCCAGCAAAAGGTACGGGACAGCCTATGAAGCTTTCTTT

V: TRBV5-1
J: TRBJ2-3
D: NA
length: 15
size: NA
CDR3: CASSLISSGQDTQYF
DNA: TGCGCCAGCAGCTTGATTTCGTCGGGGCAGGATACGCAGTATTTT

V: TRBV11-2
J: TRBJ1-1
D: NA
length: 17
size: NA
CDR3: CASRDPVRGRMNTEAFF
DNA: TGTGCCAGCAGGGACCCCGTACGGGGCCGAATGAACACTGAAGCTTTCTTT

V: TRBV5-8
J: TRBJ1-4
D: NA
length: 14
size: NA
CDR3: CASSKGGSGEKLFF
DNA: TGTGCCAGCAGCAAGGGCGGGTCCGGTGAAAAACTGTTTTTT

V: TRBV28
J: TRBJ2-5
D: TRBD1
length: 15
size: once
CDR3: CASSPPGQGLETQYF
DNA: TGTGCCAGCAGTCCTCCGGGACAGGGCCTTGAGACCCAGTACTTC

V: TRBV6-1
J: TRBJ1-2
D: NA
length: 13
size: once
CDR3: CASSYQGNYGYTF
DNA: TGTGCCAGCAGCTATCAGGGAAACTATGGCTACACCTTC

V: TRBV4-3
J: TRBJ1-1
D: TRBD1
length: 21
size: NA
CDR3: CASSQGWGAGQGYLFNTEAFF
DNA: TGCGCCAGCAGCCAAGGTTGGGGTGCCGGACAGGGTTATCTTTTTAACACTGAAGCTTTCTTT

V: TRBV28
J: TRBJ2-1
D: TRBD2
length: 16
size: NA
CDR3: CASSLRGLAGVNEQFF
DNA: TGTGCCAGCAGTCTAAGGGGACTAGCGGGAGTTAATGAGCAGTTCTTC

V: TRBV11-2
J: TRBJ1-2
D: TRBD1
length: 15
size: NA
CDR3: CASSFTGAEGYGYTF
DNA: TGTGCCAGCAGCTTCACAGGGGCAGAAGGCTATGGCTACACCTTC

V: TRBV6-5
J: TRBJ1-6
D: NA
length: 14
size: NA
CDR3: CASSYRQDNSPLHF
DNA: TGTGCCAGCAGTTACCGACAGGATAATTCACCCCTCCACTTT

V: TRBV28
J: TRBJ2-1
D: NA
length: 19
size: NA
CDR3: CASSDRQGSPAGDYNEQFF
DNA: TGTGCCAGCAGTGATAGACAGGGTTCCCCAGCGGGAGACTACAATGAGCAGTTCTTC

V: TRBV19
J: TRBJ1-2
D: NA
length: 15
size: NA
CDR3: CASSTLGGLPGGYTF
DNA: TGTGCCAGTAGTACCCTCGGGGGTCTCCCTGGAGGCTACACCTTC

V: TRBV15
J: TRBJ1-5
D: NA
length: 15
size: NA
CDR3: CATSRDLQENQPQHF
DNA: TGTGCCACCAGCAGAGATCTACAGGAAAATCAGCCCCAGCATTTT

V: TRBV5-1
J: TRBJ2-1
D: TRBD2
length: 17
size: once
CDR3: CASSRQGRREGRNEQFF
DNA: TGCGCCAGCAGTCGACAGGGAAGGCGGGAGGGCCGTAATGAGCAGTTCTTC

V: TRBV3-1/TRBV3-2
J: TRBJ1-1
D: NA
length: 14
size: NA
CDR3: CASSQDGVNTEAFF
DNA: TGTGCCAGCAGCCAAGATGGGGTGAACACTGAAGCTTTCTTT

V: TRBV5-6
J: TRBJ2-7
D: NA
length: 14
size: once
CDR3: CASSYVSGAYEQYF
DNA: TGTGCCAGCAGCTATGTATCAGGGGCCTACGAGCAGTACTTC

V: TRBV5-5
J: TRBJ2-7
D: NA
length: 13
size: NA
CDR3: CASSLYTNYEQYF
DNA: TGTGCCAGCAGCTTGTACACAAACTACGAGCAGTACTTC

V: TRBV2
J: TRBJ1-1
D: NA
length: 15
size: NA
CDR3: CASSRSRRGGPEAFF
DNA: TGTGCCAGCAGTCGAAGCCGGAGGGGCGGGCCTGAAGCTTTCTTT

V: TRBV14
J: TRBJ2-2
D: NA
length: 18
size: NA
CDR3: CASSRTVNQGMDTGELFF
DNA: TGTGCCAGCAGCCGCACAGTAAACCAGGGAATGGACACCGGGGAGCTGTTTTTT

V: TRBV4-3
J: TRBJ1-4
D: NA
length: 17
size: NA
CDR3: CASSQDPRQSTNEKLFF
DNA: TGCGCCAGCAGCCAAGATCCAAGGCAGAGCACTAATGAAAAACTGTTTTTT

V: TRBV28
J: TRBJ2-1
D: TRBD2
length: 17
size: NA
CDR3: CASSPPFGLAGNNEQFF
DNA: TGTGCCAGCAGCCCTCCCTTCGGGCTAGCGGGAAACAATGAGCAGTTCTTC

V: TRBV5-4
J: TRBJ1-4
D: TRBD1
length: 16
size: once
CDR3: CASSKDRPATNEKLFF
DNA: TGTGCCAGCAGCAAGGACAGGCCTGCAACTAATGAAAAACTGTTTTTT

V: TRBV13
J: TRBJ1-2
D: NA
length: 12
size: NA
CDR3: CASSVTNYGYTF
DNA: TGTGCCAGCAGCGTCACTAACTATGGCTACACCTTC

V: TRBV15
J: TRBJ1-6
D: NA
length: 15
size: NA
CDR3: CATSSREYYNSPLHF
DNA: TGTGCCACCAGCAGCAGGGAATACTATAATTCACCCCTCCACTTT

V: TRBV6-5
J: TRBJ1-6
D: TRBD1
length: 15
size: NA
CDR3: CASSTGQGRASPLHF
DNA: TGTGCCAGCAGTACCGGACAGGGGAGGGCTTCACCCCTCCACTTT

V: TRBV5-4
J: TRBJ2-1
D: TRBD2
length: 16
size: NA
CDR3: CASSSKRGTRVNEQFF
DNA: TGTGCCAGCAGCTCAAAGCGGGGGACCCGGGTCAATGAGCAGTTCTTC